This T cell receptor (beta chain) derives from a study of cytomegalovirus exposure and HLA in healthy donors. Germline trimming cut 4 bases from V and 5 bases from J; bases unmatched to any gene: 6. CDR3 length: 14 amino acids. CDR1 and CDR2 from the germline V gene are KGHSH and LQKENI. This clone was counted between two and nine times. Antigen: not known. Study-wide findings and caveats: A later analysis by the authors found several of the most significant clusters apparently linked to common viral pathogens.

PCR amplification relied on 60 Vbeta primers (plus 13 Jbeta primers). Some clones are missing from TCRdb's copy, which holds only in-frame ones; the method was immunoSEQ multiplex PCR. The sample contains some 120,000 clones, just under 75% of which appear only once. This sequence originates from a man in his sixties in good health and CMV-seropositive. The rearrangement uses TRBV18 and TRBJ1-2, with 8 bases that match TRBD1. Specimen: PBMCs. The CDR3 region has the DNA TGTGCCAGCTCACAGACACAGGGGGGGTATGGCTACACCTTC. Amino acid sequence: CASSQTQGGYGYTF.